This T cell receptor (beta chain) came from a study of early T cells in non-severe SARS-CoV-2 infection. Study context: The authors sequenced bulk RNA from unsorted whole blood, leaving chains unpaired.

Researchers attached unique molecular identifiers to individual cDNA molecules. TCRdb reprocessed the 5' RACE reads with MiXCR, giving one entry per CDR3 protein. Here the sample spans 50,000 to 60,000 distinct CDR3 sequences, about 10% being singletons. This clonotype was seen ten or more times. What it binds is not known. Study-wide points: Lookups in VDJdb leaned toward anti-spike CD8 responses and missed private and CD4 specificities.

The CDR3 is 15 residues long. The germline gives CDR1 ENHRY, CDR2 SYGVKD. J gave up 1 base and V 5 bases, and 3 bases lay outside the gene matches. This sequence originates from an adult who was a healthcare worker with PCR-confirmed SARS-CoV-2 infection or an uninfected control (not recorded which). The sequencing sample was made of whole blood. The rearrangement links TRBV10-3 to TRBJ2-3, with 10 bases aligning to TRBD2. CDR3 sequence: CAISTGTSGTDTQYF. The CDR3 DNA is TGTGCCATCAGTACCGGGACTAGCGGCACAGATACGCAGTATTTT.